This T cell receptor (beta chain) derives from a study of neurological immune-mediated disorders (dated by TCRdb to between 2018 and 2020). For the wider study: Among the roughly 34 multiple sclerosis patients, relapsing-remitting MS accounted for around 31 and secondary progressive MS accounted for 3. The roughly 100 TCR-beta libraries covered PBMC samples along with longitudinal samples, technical triplicates, and paired sorted CD4+ and CD8+ T-cell subsets. Using UMI-based sequencing, the study compared peripheral blood TCR-beta repertoires from patients with HTLV-I-associated myelopathy (HAM/TSP), patients with multiple sclerosis, and healthy controls. The cohort was made up of 68 subjects, consisting of some 14 HAM/TSP patients, some 34 multiple sclerosis patients and around 20 healthy controls. Study-wide findings and limitations: No clinical or MRI features were associated with the MS cluster, and the authors said that larger cohorts are needed. TCR clonal expansion was highest in HAM/TSP patients and lowest in MS patients, with MS patients falling below even healthy controls. No identical CDR3 amino acid sequences were found to be shared among expanded clones across subjects, suggesting that TCR-beta repertoires were private in all groups. Repertoires from 18 of 34 MS patients were grouped by phylogenetic analysis into a cluster of related CDR3 sequences, suggesting a possible repertoire-level signature.

Many counts were recorded for this clonotype. Its binding antigen is unknown. No per-base quality is available; no much larger clone lies one base away. For unsorted PBMC libraries, 2 million PBMCs were used after storage in RNAlater at -80 degrees C until RNA extraction. The multiple sclerosis patients were enrolled in a US clinical protocol that evaluated disease progression with magnetic resonance imaging. Peripheral blood was subjected to Ficoll-Hypaque density gradient centrifugation to isolate PBMCs, which were then cryopreserved in liquid nitrogen. V is pared back by 1 base and J by 6 bases, with 13 bases lying between the germline termini. CDR1 and CDR2, looked up from the germline V gene, are SGHTA and FQGNSA. The CDR3 has 15 amino acids, counting the end cysteine and phenylalanine. Only the CDR3 part of the read is kept: 45 bases, read in frame from the first base. cDNA was synthesized by template-switch 5'RACE using a primer carrying a 10-nucleotide random unique molecular identifier by which each TCR transcript was tagged. Every sequencing run covered 15-18 subjects and yielded more than 200 million TCR-beta sequences. Total RNA was extracted with the RNeasy kit. Using the KAPA Real-time Library Amplification kit, TCR-beta VDJ regions were amplified with primers for the TCR constant region and the 5'RACE anchor. A first PCR added sample indexes and Illumina adaptors, after which a second PCR increased the library yield. After purification with Ampure beads, the TCR product of roughly 650 bp was size-selected on a 2% E-gel SizeSelection system. Before pooling, library quality was assessed on a Bioanalyzer, concentration was determined with Qubit, and library quantification was performed with the Kapa Library Quantification kit. An Illumina HiSeq 2500 sequenced the libraries paired-end 2 x 150 bp. To increase sequence diversity, roughly 24-32% phiX was spiked into each library pool. Per the source publication's procedure: Quality-filtered reads were processed with the UMI-based MiGEC pipeline, and over 85% of raw TCR sequences were removed by the MiGEC pipeline during error correction. IMGT germline references were used for alignment of VDJ genes, and clonotypes were defined by a unique CDR3 amino acid sequence together with V-J genes. Clonal expansion, Shannon diversity and CDR3 relatedness were evaluated with VDJtools (CalcPairwiseDistances, ClusterSamples), while phylogenetic trees were built in CLCbio workbench. Clones with at least 8 unique UMIs were defined as expanded, with this threshold being based on coefficient-of-variation modelling across technical triplicates. The public reads were run again by TCRdb, first through fastp at Q25 and then through MiXCR, and only productive beta chains were kept. Every entry covers one CDR3 protein and lists the most common genes and DNA from its rows. TCRdb's processing, not the study's, gives the V and J calls here. The sample profile shows 55,000 to 65,000 distinct CDR3 sequences; approximately 3.7% of them were found once. The ten largest clones take up less than 2.5% of the sample.

This receptor was obtained from a woman between 45 and 65 years old with multiple sclerosis. Recombination joined TRBV7-2 with TRBJ2-4, with the D gene uncertain. The sequencing input was PBMCs. The encoded CDR3 is CASSLGPLSRNIQYF. The DNA reads as follows: TGTGCCAGCAGCTTAGGCCCCTTGAGCCGAAACATTCAGTACTTC.